A selection of T cell receptor beta chains follows, all from one sample in a study of CD8 T cells in ankylosing spondylitis. From the 5' RACE reads, TCRdb called clonotypes with MiXCR, one entry per CDR3 protein. The sample yields around 320,000 distinct CDR3 sequences, under 25% seen once. The sequenced sample consisted of blood, either unsorted or a sorted T cell fraction (not recorded which). All receptors derive from a female donor with ankylosing spondylitis or in good health (not recorded which). CDR3s include the opening cysteine and the closing phenylalanine or tryptophan. A D gene is named only where the DNA matches it firmly. Clone size appears in some rows only: once, few, many, or a class for an expanded clone.

>NA|NA|TRBV2|TRBJ2-5
CASSGDDQETQYF
TGTGCCAGCAGTGGGGATGACCAAGAGACCCAGTACTTC
>TRBD1|NA|TRBV20-1|TRBJ1-2
CSARTGTLYGYTF
TGCAGTGCGAGGACAGGGACGCTTTATGGCTACACCTTC
>NA|few|TRBV7-2|TRBJ2-1
CASSLIRGPHNEQFF
TGTGCCAGCAGCTTAATCAGAGGGCCCCACAATGAGCAGTTCTTC
>NA|few|TRBV20-1|TRBJ2-1
CSAPGWGEQFF
TGCAGTGCCCCCGGGTGGGGTGAGCAGTTCTTC
>TRBD2|NA|TRBV4-3|TRBJ2-3
CASSQEAGDADTQYF
TGCGCCAGCAGCCAAGAAGCGGGAGACGCAGATACGCAGTATTTT
>NA|few|TRBV20-1|TRBJ1-5
CSAIWPGSRNQPQHF
TGCAGTGCCATCTGGCCGGGGAGTAGGAATCAGCCCCAGCATTTT
>NA|many|TRBV20-1|TRBJ1-5
CSARRGNQPQHF
TGCAGCGCCCGTCGGGGCAATCAGCCCCAGCATTTT
>NA|NA|TRBV4-3|TRBJ2-7
CASSQEGHSSYEQYF
TGCGCCAGCAGCCAAGAGGGCCACAGCTCCTACGAGCAGTACTTC
>NA|few|TRBV3-1|TRBJ2-1
CASSLGRNEQFF
TGTGCCAGCAGCCTTGGCCGCAATGAGCAGTTCTTC
>NA|few|TRBV27|TRBJ1-1
CASQFSRGTAAFF
TGTGCCAGCCAATTTTCACGGGGAACGGCAGCTTTCTTT
>TRBD1|many|TRBV12-3/TRBV12-4|TRBJ1-5
CASSLDRGHQPQHF
TGTGCCAGCAGTTTAGACAGGGGGCATCAGCCCCAGCATTTT
>NA|NA|TRBV12-3/TRBV12-4|TRBJ1-4
CASSHGARDPGNEKLFF
TGTGCCAGCAGCCATGGGGCACGGGACCCTGGGAATGAAAAACTGTTTTTT
>TRBD2|few|TRBV11-3|TRBJ2-1
CASSEGLAYDNEQFF
TGTGCCAGCAGCGAGGGACTAGCGTATGACAATGAGCAGTTCTTC
>NA|NA|TRBV5-1|TRBJ1-1
CASSPGHPNTEAFF
TGCGCCAGCAGCCCCGGCCACCCGAACACTGAAGCTTTCTTT
>NA|few|TRBV5-6|TRBJ2-7
CASSLPPSEQYF
TGTGCCAGCAGCTTACCCCCCTCAGAGCAGTACTTC
>TRBD2|few|TRBV10-3|TRBJ2-2
CAIMILAGPSTGELFF
TGTGCCATCATGATTCTAGCGGGCCCAAGCACCGGGGAGCTGTTTTTT
>NA|few|TRBV28|TRBJ2-1
CASSLSARLFF
TGTGCCAGCAGTTTATCGGCCCGTTTGTTCTTC
>TRBD1|NA|TRBV5-1|TRBJ2-1
CASSLTGVSYNEQFF
TGCGCCAGCAGCTTGACAGGGGTCTCCTACAATGAGCAGTTCTTC
>TRBD2|few|TRBV6-1|TRBJ2-3
CASTLAGGPDTQYF
TGTGCCAGCACATTAGCGGGGGGCCCAGATACGCAGTATTTT
>NA|many|TRBV6-2/TRBV6-3|TRBJ1-1
CASSYGSGATNTEAFF
TGTGCCAGCAGTTATGGAAGTGGGGCTACGAACACTGAAGCTTTCTTT